Sequencing of this T cell receptor (beta chain) was carried out in a study of control samples from healthy donors and cancer patients. Germline values: CDR1 KGHSH, CDR2 LQKENI. Between the trimmed V and J ends, which lost 1 base and 0 bases, there was a span of 9 bases. The length of the CDR3 is 15 residues. The assay was immunoSEQ multiplex PCR, and TCRdb's table has in-frame clones only and misses some. The sample comprises 150,000 or so clones, 88% of which are singletons, and 1.7% rests with the top ten. J is TRBJ1-1 and V is TRBV18; D unresolved. This clonotype was sampled from a man aged 18 to 29 in good health. Sequenced sample: blood. CDR3 sequence (DNA): TGTGCCAGCTCACCACAAAAGGGTTTGAACACTGAAGCTTTCTTT. It translates to CASSPQKGLNTEAFF.